The 26 T cell receptor beta chains below come from one sample, sequenced in a study of vaccination and CD4 T cells after COVID-19. No antigens are known for them. Sample treatment: 10-day PBMC culture with coronavirus spike peptide pools or control peptides (ViraFEST assay). Sequencing of cultured CD4+ T cell DNA used the Oncomine TCR Beta short-read assay. TCRdb recomputed calls from the PCR reads with MiXCR, one row per CDR3 protein. The sample has about 20,000 distinct CDR3 sequences; 47% are singletons. The sample taken for sequencing was cultured CD4+ T cells from blood. These receptors were taken from a human donor with COVID-19.

This chain's CDR3 is CASSPESGAPQHF. In DNA form, the CDR3 reads TGTGCCAGCAGCCCCGAGTCTGGGGCGCCCCAGCATTTT. This chain connects TRBV11-2 to TRBJ1-5; D is possibly TRBD1 (5 bases). The germline V gene has CDR1 SGHAT and CDR2 FQNNGV. The CDR3 covers 13 residues. Trimming removed 5 bases from V and 9 bases from J, with 14 bases in between.

The chain carries TRBV6-1 and TRBJ2-3; 12 positions agree with TRBD1. The germline V gene encodes CDR1 MNHNS and CDR2 SASEGT. The CDR3 loop spans 14 amino acids. V was clipped by 6 bases and J by 5 bases; unmatched bases: 3. The CDR3 is CASRGDRGRDTQYF. The CDR3 DNA reads as TGTGCCAGCAGAGGGGACAGGGGGCGAGATACGCAGTATTTT.

The V call is TRBV4-3, the J call TRBJ1-1; no definite D call. Germline-derived CDR1 and CDR2 are LGHNA and YSLEER. With 3 bases removed from V and 6 bases from J, the gap between germline ends came to 17 bases. The CDR3 loop spans 15 amino acids. Here the CDR3 DNA reads TGCGCCAGCAGCCAGAGAGGCGGGTCGGACGCTGAAGCTTTCTTT. Protein product: CASSQRGGSDAEAFF.

This rearrangement joins TRBV12-3 or TRBV12-4 to TRBJ1-5; TRBD1 agrees at 7 bases. V lost 6 bases and J lost 1; bases outside the gene matches: 0. The CDR3 contains 13 residues. CDR3 bases: TGTGCCAGCAGACAGGGGAGCAATCAGCCCCAGCATTTT. It codes for CASRQGSNQPQHF.

This clonotype was counted only a few times. The rearrangement links TRBV6-2 or TRBV6-3 to TRBJ1-5, with TRBD1 matching 7 bases. The V gene end was trimmed by 6 bases and the J gene end by 4 bases; junction bases not matched to a gene: 6. The CDR3 extends over 14 amino acids. The germline V gene encodes CDR1 MNHEY and CDR2 SVGEGT. DNA for the CDR3: TGTGCCAGCAGCACCTGGACAGGTAATCAGCCCCAGCATTTT. It yields the protein CASSTWTGNQPQHF.

V gene TRBV24-1 combines with J gene TRBJ1-2; TRBD1 might be the D (6 bases). The germline V and J ends were trimmed by 4 bases and 4 bases, with 15 bases remaining between them. This CDR3 spans 15 amino acids. Germline CDR1 is KGHDR and CDR2 is SFDVKD. This CDR3 is CATSDPDRYPYGYTF. In DNA, the CDR3 is TGTGCCACCAGTGACCCCGACAGGTATCCCTATGGCTACACCTTC.

The CDR3 sequence is CASRSTRQGPEQYF. For the CDR3, the DNA is TGTGCCAGCAGGTCCACCCGACAGGGCCCCGAGCAGTACTTC. The V and J genes are TRBV7-2 and TRBJ2-7; 7 nucleotides agree with TRBD1. The germline V gene has CDR1 SGHTA and CDR2 FQGNSA. Trimming removed 6 bases from V and 6 bases from J; junction bases left unmatched: 11. The CDR3 consists of 14 residues.

This clonotype was recorded a few times. V gene TRBV5-1 combines with J gene TRBJ1-1; D is undetermined. CDR3 length: 13 residues. Germline-derived CDR1 and CDR2 are SGHRS and YFSETQ. Trimming cost V 1 base and J 7 bases, with 11 bases left between them. The CDR3 nucleotides read TGCGCCAGCAGCTTGCAAACACCAGGTGAAGCTTTCTTT. It yields the protein CASSLQTPGEAFF.

CDR3 DNA: TGCAGTGCTATTACCCCCCGAGAGACCCAGTACTTC. Amino acid sequence: CSAITPRETQYF. V is TRBV20-1 and J is TRBJ2-5; D gene uncertain. V was trimmed by 4 bases and J by 4 bases, leaving 10 bases between them. CDR1 is DFQATT and CDR2 is SNEGSKA in the germline V gene (reference sequence). The CDR3 is 12 amino acids.

The chain joins TRBV18 to TRBJ2-7, with D maybe TRBD2 (5 bases). Per the germline V gene, CDR1 is KGHSH and CDR2 is LQKENI. The V gene lost 3 bases and the J gene lost 4 bases, with 7 bases spanning the gap. CDR3 length equals 12 residues. CDR3 DNA sequence: TGTGCCAGCTCACCCGAGGGTTACGAGCAGTACTTC. Protein sequence: CASSPEGYEQYF.

The rearrangement joins TRBV12-3 or TRBV12-4 to TRBJ1-2; D is unresolved. The CDR3 consists of 14 residues. Between the trimmed V and J ends, which lost 3 bases and 0 bases, there was a span of 8 bases. The CDR3 here is CASSLDDSNYGYTF. In nucleotides, the CDR3 is TGTGCCAGCAGTTTGGACGATTCTAACTATGGCTACACCTTC.

This chain connects TRBV7-8 to TRBJ1-6; TRBD1 aligns across 12 bases. The V gene end was trimmed by 5 bases and the J gene end by 7 bases; junction bases not matched to a gene: 3. Germline V gives CDR1 SGHVS, CDR2 FQNEAQ. The CDR3 is 15 residues long. CDR3 residues: CASSEGQGANSPLHF. The DNA of the CDR3 is TGTGCCAGCAGCGAGGGACAGGGGGCAAATTCACCCCTCCACTTT.

This clonotype came up a few times. This chain uses TRBV6-5 with TRBJ1-6; D is perhaps TRBD1 (5 bases). Germline CDR1 MNHEY, CDR2 SVGAGI. The V gene lost 0 bases and the J gene lost 7 bases, with 16 bases spanning the gap. This CDR3 contains 17 residues. The CDR3 bases are TGTGCCAGCAGTTACTCCTCCCAGGGCCGAGGAAATTCACCCCTCCACTTT. It codes for CASSYSSQGRGNSPLHF.

This chain uses TRBV20-1 with TRBJ1-4, with TRBD1 matching over 12 bases. The CDR3 has 16 residues. Germline assignment: CDR1 DFQATT and CDR2 SNEGSKA (reference sequence). J lost 8 bases, V lost 4 bases, and 11 bases had no gene match. This CDR3 is CSAIVRSGTGGEKLFF. The CDR3 coding sequence is TGCAGTGCTATAGTCCGGTCCGGGACAGGGGGCGAAAAACTGTTTTTT.

The V call is TRBV6-1, the J call TRBJ2-3; D is possibly TRBD2 (5 bases). V lost 5 bases to trimming and J lost 2 bases, with 8 bases between them. The CDR3 length is 13 residues. Germline values: CDR1 MNHNS, CDR2 SASEGT. This chain's CDR3 is CASSTGITDTQYF. CDR3 nucleotide sequence: TGTGCCAGCAGTACGGGAATCACAGATACGCAGTATTTT.

This chain uses TRBV20-1 with TRBJ2-1; 12 nucleotides align to TRBD2. Trimming at V came to 5 bases and at J to 1 base, leaving 9 bases not matched to a gene. From germline, CDR1 is DFQATT and CDR2 SNEGSKA (reference sequence). The CDR3 spans 17 residues. The chain's CDR3 is CSASGTSGHYSYNEQFF. The CDR3 DNA follows: TGCAGTGCTTCCGGGACTAGCGGGCACTATTCCTACAATGAGCAGTTCTTC.

V and J are TRBV5-1 and TRBJ2-7, with a tentative D call TRBD2 (5 bases). Trimming took off 7 bases at V and 0 bases at J, with 14 bases between the two ends. The CDR3 extends over 14 amino acids. In germline, CDR1 is SGHRS, CDR2 YFSETQ. Written as DNA, the CDR3 is TGCGCCAGCGGTGAGGGTGCGAACTCCTACGAGCAGTACTTC. Translated, it gives CASGEGANSYEQYF.

The table lists this clonotype with a few counts. This chain links TRBV20-1 with TRBJ1-1; TRBD1 is a possible D gene (6 bases). CDR3 length equals 12 residues. Germline V gene data show CDR1 as DFQATT and CDR2 as SNEGSKA (reference sequence). V lost 0 bases, J lost 11 bases, and 13 bases lay in between. The CDR3 loop is CSAREGGPGAFF. DNA of the CDR3: TGCAGTGCTAGAGAGGGGGGCCCGGGCGCTTTCTTT.

This clonotype was seen a handful of times. The rearrangement uses TRBV15 and TRBJ2-5, with D possibly TRBD1 on 6 matching bases. The CDR3 is 15 residues long. Trimming took off 2 bases at V and 1 base at J, with 11 bases between the two ends. The germline V gene has CDR1 LNHNV and CDR2 YYDKDF (reference sequence). The CDR3 bases are TGTGCCACCAGCAGACAGGGGTTTGGCCAAGAGACCCAGTACTTC. Its translation is CATSRQGFGQETQYF. Drawing the rest from reference TRBV15 and TRBJ2-5, the complete variable domain is DAMVIQNPRYQVTQFGKPVTLSCSQTLNHNVMYWYQQKSSQAPKLLFHYYDKDFNNEADTPDNFQSRRPNTSFCFLDIRSPGLGDTAMYLCATSRQGFGQETQYFGPGTRLLVL.

DNA of the CDR3: TGTGCCAGCAGTGACTCGGTCGATCGGGGGGAGCAGTTCTTC. Amino acids: CASSDSVDRGEQFF. The chain combines TRBV6-4 with TRBJ2-1; D might be TRBD2 (6 bases). This CDR3 is 14 amino acids long. Between the trimmed V and J ends, which lost 0 bases and 10 bases, there was a span of 13 bases. CDR1 MRHNA and CDR2 SNTAGT come from the germline V gene.

The chain employs TRBV12-3 or TRBV12-4 and TRBJ1-2; 10 nucleotides agree with TRBD1. The CDR3 has 14 amino acids. V lost 7 bases and J lost 7; bases outside the gene matches: 9. The CDR3 region is CASTGTGDLGGYTF. Here the CDR3 DNA reads TGTGCCAGCACTGGGACAGGGGACTTAGGTGGCTACACCTTC.

The chain carries TRBV20-1 and TRBJ1-3; D remains ambiguous. Germline-derived CDR1 and CDR2 are DFQATT and SNEGSKA (reference sequence). The CDR3 covers 14 residues. V was pared by 3 bases and J by 0 bases, with 9 bases between. In DNA form, the CDR3 reads TGCAGTGCTAGCCCAACAAGCTCTGGAAACACCATATATTTT. Amino acids: CSASPTSSGNTIYF.

Note on this clonotype: An end of the junction differs from the germline gene, which may be a read error. The gene calls are TRBV20-1 and TRBJ2-4, with a weak D call TRBD1 (6 bases). CDR3 size: 16 residues. CDR1 is DFQATT, CDR2 SNEGSKA, per germline (reference sequence). For the CDR3, the DNA is TGCAGTGCTGGAGAGATCAGGGGTAGGGCCAAAAACATTCAGTACTTC. Amino acid sequence: CSAGEIRGRAKNIQYF.

The genes are TRBV5-1 and TRBJ2-3, with 9 positions matching TRBD2. CDR1 SGHRS and CDR2 YFSETQ come from the germline V gene. The CDR3 sequence is 15 residues long. The V segment lost 0 bases and the J segment 3 bases; nucleotides outside the gene matches: 2. The CDR3 sequence is CASSLASGVTDTQYF. CDR3 DNA sequence: TGCGCCAGCAGCTTGGCTAGCGGGGTTACAGATACGCAGTATTTT.

This chain links TRBV12-3 or TRBV12-4 with TRBJ1-1, with D possibly TRBD1 on 5 matching bases. With 2 bases removed from V and 3 bases from J, the gap between germline ends came to 7 bases. The CDR3 has 13 amino acids. CDR3 sequence reads: CASSLMGDTEAFF. The CDR3 coding sequence is TGTGCCAGCAGTTTAATGGGGGACACTGAAGCTTTCTTT.

This clonotype is categorized as medium-sized. CDR3 loop: CASSLSTSGGNTIYF. CDR3 nucleotides: TGTGCCAGCAGTTTATCGACCAGCGGTGGAAACACCATATATTTT. V usage is TRBV27 and J usage is TRBJ1-3; D remains unclear. Trimming shortened V by 0 bases and J by 3 bases, and 9 bases separated the two germline ends. CDR3 length: 15 residues. Germline-derived CDR1 and CDR2 are MNHEY and SMNVEV (reference sequence).